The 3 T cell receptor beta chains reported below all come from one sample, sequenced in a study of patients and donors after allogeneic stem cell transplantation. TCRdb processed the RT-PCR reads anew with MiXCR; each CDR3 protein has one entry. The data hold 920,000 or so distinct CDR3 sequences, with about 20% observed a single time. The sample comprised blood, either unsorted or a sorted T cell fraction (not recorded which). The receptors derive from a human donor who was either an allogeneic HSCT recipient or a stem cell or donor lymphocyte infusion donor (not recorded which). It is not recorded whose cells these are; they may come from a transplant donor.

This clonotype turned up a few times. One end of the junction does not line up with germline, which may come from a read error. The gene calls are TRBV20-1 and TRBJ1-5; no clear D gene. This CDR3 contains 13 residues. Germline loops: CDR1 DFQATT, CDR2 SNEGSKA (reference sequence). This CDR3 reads CSARESGNQPQHF. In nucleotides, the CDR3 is TGCAGTGCTAGGGAGTCGGGCAACCAGCCCCAGCATTTT.

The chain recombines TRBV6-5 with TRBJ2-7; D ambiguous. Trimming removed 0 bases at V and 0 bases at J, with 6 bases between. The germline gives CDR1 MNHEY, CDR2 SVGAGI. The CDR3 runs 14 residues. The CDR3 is CASSYSSSSYEQYF. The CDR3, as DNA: TGTGCCAGCAGTTACTCTTCTAGCTCCTACGAGCAGTACTTC.

Here the CDR3 reads CASSSRSSPQHF. The CDR3, as DNA: TGTGCCAGCAGTTCCCGTTCTTCGCCCCAGCATTTT. The gene calls are TRBV12-3 or TRBV12-4 and TRBJ1-5; the D is unclear. With 4 bases removed from V and 9 bases from J, the gap between germline ends came to 10 bases. The CDR3 is 12 residues long.